The rows below give T cell receptor beta chains drawn from one sample of a study of CD8+CD57+ T cells in acquired aplastic anemia. TCRdb used MiXCR to reprocess the reads, holding one entry per CDR3 protein. The sample has some 180,000 distinct CDR3 sequences, less than 65% seen once. The specimen was sorted CD4+, CD8+, or CD8+CD57+ T cells (not recorded which) from PBMCs. Source of these receptors: a human donor with aplastic anemia. Both conserved end residues are part of each CDR3. Fields, in order: J gene, V gene, CDR3 protein.

J: TRBJ2-5; V: TRBV7-2; CDR3: CASSEGGNSQETQYF
J: TRBJ2-7; V: TRBV5-5; CDR3: CASSLGRGTHYEQYF
J: TRBJ2-1; V: TRBV20-1; CDR3: CSASPLWAGVRYNEQFF
J: TRBJ1-1; V: TRBV7-9; CDR3: CATYMENMNTGAFF
J: TRBJ2-7; V: TRBV29-1; CDR3: CSVGLQSSYEQYF
J: TRBJ1-2; V: TRBV12-3/TRBV12-4; CDR3: CASRMAVSYGYTF
J: TRBJ2-7; V: TRBV13; CDR3: CASSDRGNMDEQYF
J: TRBJ2-7; V: TRBV11-2; CDR3: CASRTGPEQYF
J: TRBJ1-6; V: TRBV9; CDR3: CASSVGTENSPLHF
J: TRBJ2-7; V: TRBV7-4; CDR3: CASSGTSGISYEQYF
J: TRBJ2-7; V: TRBV7-9; CDR3: CASSPEPGQGSYEQYF
J: TRBJ2-7; V: TRBV7-7; CDR3: CASSLHSGSYEQYF
J: TRBJ2-5; V: TRBV5-1; CDR3: CASSLEAGPSRETQYF
J: TRBJ1-1; V: TRBV10-3; CDR3: CAISAGRTEAFF
J: TRBJ2-7; V: TRBV10-1; CDR3: CASIRGHRGYEQYF
J: TRBJ2-2; V: TRBV7-2; CDR3: CASSQRQGAGELFF
J: TRBJ2-3; V: TRBV19; CDR3: CASSIGKGGTDTQYF
J: TRBJ2-1; V: TRBV10-3; CDR3: CAIRAPGQGTGQFF
J: TRBJ1-4; V: TRBV7-2; CDR3: CASSLVVDSEKLFF
J: TRBJ2-7; V: TRBV6-1; CDR3: CASSGYPSSRPGYEQYF
J: TRBJ2-7; V: TRBV29-1; CDR3: CSVDRGTGALYEQYF
J: TRBJ2-3; V: TRBV20-1; CDR3: CSARDRRGTDTQYF
J: TRBJ2-7; V: TRBV7-9; CDR3: CASSSGQGLTYEQYF
J: TRBJ2-1; V: TRBV19; CDR3: CASKVGHEQFF
J: TRBJ2-1; V: TRBV10-2; CDR3: CASSESRLPPSSYNEQFF
J: TRBJ2-7; V: TRBV19; CDR3: CASSGRKGFYEQYF
J: TRBJ2-3; V: TRBV6-1; CDR3: CASSTGTGGPDTQYF
J: TRBJ2-2; V: TRBV5-1; CDR3: CASTLGTNTGELFF
J: TRBJ2-1; V: TRBV29-1; CDR3: CSVGQGGSYNEQFF
J: TRBJ2-3; V: TRBV27; CDR3: CASSLGRGGTQYF
J: TRBJ2-2; V: TRBV7-9; CDR3: CASSLAGYRAGELFF
J: TRBJ1-5; V: TRBV12-5; CDR3: CASAQWGASQPQHF
J: TRBJ2-7; V: TRBV7-2; CDR3: CASSNRLAGGEQYF
J: TRBJ2-7; V: TRBV19; CDR3: CAVYRDRDGNSGEQYF
J: TRBJ1-2; V: TRBV20-1; CDR3: CSARGGTTNYGYTF
J: TRBJ1-2; V: TRBV2; CDR3: CASLLEGIGYGYTF
J: TRBJ2-4; V: TRBV6-4; CDR3: CASSESSGRVLFF
J: TRBJ2-7; V: TRBV5-6; CDR3: CASSGTPLAEQYF
J: TRBJ2-1; V: TRBV6-6; CDR3: CASSPRLAKDNEQFF
J: TRBJ2-3; V: TRBV9; CDR3: CASSVGTSLTDTQYF
J: TRBJ2-2; V: TRBV7-2; CDR3: CASSAIPGAGELFF
J: TRBJ2-7; V: TRBV12-3/TRBV12-4; CDR3: CASSWGRSYEQYF
J: TRBJ1-6; V: TRBV9; CDR3: CASSVGQGISPLHF
J: TRBJ1-5; V: TRBV29-1; CDR3: CSVEWDRHRGAVRGSNQPQHF
J: TRBJ2-2; V: TRBV10-3; CDR3: CAISEDRVNTGELFF
J: TRBJ2-3; V: TRBV6-5; CDR3: CASSYSTGASTDTQYF
J: TRBJ1-2; V: TRBV20-1; CDR3: CSARGVERTNYGYTF
J: TRBJ2-7; V: TRBV2; CDR3: CASSEFGGSSYEQYF
J: TRBJ1-4; V: TRBV6-2/TRBV6-3; CDR3: CASSGHLVGEKLFF
J: TRBJ1-4; V: TRBV7-9; CDR3: CTLVALDEKLFF
J: TRBJ2-3; V: TRBV19; CDR3: CASSLGQGTDTQYF
J: TRBJ1-2; V: TRBV9; CDR3: CASSVWTGRIGYTF
J: TRBJ2-7; V: TRBV5-1; CDR3: CASSLTPTYEQYF
J: TRBJ2-5; V: TRBV10-3; CDR3: CAISDYGRLEETQYF
J: TRBJ2-5; V: TRBV20-1; CDR3: CSVTPGLAGETQYF
J: TRBJ2-3; V: TRBV24-1; CDR3: CATSDLPGDTQYF
J: TRBJ1-6; V: TRBV2; CDR3: CASSPRQANSPLHF
J: TRBJ1-1; V: TRBV7-4; CDR3: CASSLGMDTEAFF
J: TRBJ1-1; V: TRBV5-5; CDR3: CASSRWGGDNTEAFF